The 13 T cell receptor beta chains below come from one sample, sequenced in a study of Graves' ophthalmopathy and Graves' hyperthyroidism. RNA served as the template for amplifying TCR beta CDR3 regions. The authors performed first-round RT-PCR with HTBI primers and then a second-round multiplex PCR. TCRdb itself ran the multiplex PCR reads through MiXCR, one entry per CDR3 protein. Of about 500,000 distinct CDR3 sequences listed, about an eighth are singletons. The specimen sequenced was blood. The receptors shown here come from a woman aged 30 to 39 with Graves' ophthalmopathy.

The sample holds many counts of this clonotype. This chain links TRBV20-1 with TRBJ1-2; D remains unclear. V lost 0 bases and J 4 bases, leaving 15 bases between the germline ends. CDR3 length equals 15 residues. In germline, CDR1 is DFQATT, CDR2 SNEGSKA (reference sequence). CDR3 amino acids: CSAREREASLYGYTF. CDR3 DNA: TGCAGTGCTAGAGAAAGAGAAGCGTCCCTCTATGGCTACACCTTC.

This clonotype was found many times. This rearrangement joins TRBV30 to TRBJ2-5; D unclear. The CDR3 consists of 12 residues. The germline V gene has CDR1 GTSNPN and CDR2 SVGIG (reference sequence). The V end was cut by 3 bases, the J end by 1 base, with 6 bases between. The CDR3 DNA follows: TGTGCCTGGAGGCGGTTCCAAGAGACCCAGTACTTC. Its protein product is CAWRRFQETQYF.

The gene calls are TRBV4-2 and TRBJ1-2; TRBD1 aligns across 9 bases. Germline loops: CDR1 LGHNA, CDR2 YNFKEQ. V lost 1 base and J lost 6; bases outside the gene matches: 9. There are 16 residues in the CDR3. The CDR3 sequence is CASSQGRAGTGNGYTF. The CDR3 DNA reads TGTGCCAGCAGCCAAGGCAGGGCCGGGACAGGGAATGGCTACACCTTC.

In regard to this clonotype: Being one base from a much bigger clone, this may be a read error. Lacking the conserved final phenylalanine or tryptophan, this CDR3 likely reflects a read error. This chain joins TRBV25-1 and TRBJ2-2; 9 bases match TRBD2. CDR3 length: 14 amino acids. CDR1 and CDR2 (germline): MGHDK, SYGVNS. V shed 8 bases, J shed 5 bases, and the junction held 6 bases outside the gene matches. The CDR3 sequence is CASAGGGETGELFL. As DNA, the CDR3 is TGTGCCAGCGCGGGAGGGGGCGAAACCGGGGAGCTGTTTTTG.

Many counts were recorded for this clonotype. The chain has TRBV12-5 and TRBJ2-5; a possible D gene is TRBD1 (7 bases). This CDR3 is built from 14 residues. Germline values: CDR1 LGHNT, CDR2 FRNRAP. V was clipped by 6 bases and J by 3 bases, with 14 bases between them. The CDR3 nucleotides are TGTGCTAGTGGACGCGGGACAGAAGAAGAGACCCAGTACTTC. This encodes CASGRGTEEETQYF.

The chain has TRBV3-1 and TRBJ2-7; 8 nucleotides line up with TRBD2. Germline-derived CDR1 and CDR2 are LGHDT and YNNKEL (reference sequence). The CDR3 consists of 16 residues. With 0 bases clipped from V and 2 bases from J, the junction kept 6 bases outside the gene matches. CDR3 loop: CASSQEVPAGAYEQYF. CDR3 bases: TGTGCCAGCAGCCAAGAGGTTCCAGCGGGAGCCTACGAGCAGTACTTC.

This clonotype was seen only a few times. The chain carries TRBV10-3 and TRBJ1-3; D gene unclear. The CDR3 has 13 amino acids. V was clipped by 9 bases and J by 0 bases, with 9 bases between them. Germline loops: CDR1 ENHRY, CDR2 SYGVKD. The CDR3 loop reads CAIRPHSGNTIYF. CDR3 nucleotides: TGTGCCATTAGACCGCACTCTGGAAACACCATATATTTT.

This clonotype was seen repeatedly, ten times or more. This chain links TRBV11-2 with TRBJ2-7, with 13 bases that match TRBD2. The junction had 6 bases not matched to a gene; V was cut back by 5 bases and J by 5 bases. The CDR3 loop spans 15 amino acids. Germline V lookup: CDR1 SGHAT, CDR2 FQNNGV. In DNA, the CDR3 is TGTGCCAGCAGCCCAGGACTAGCGGGAGACCACGAGCAGTACTTC. Its translation is CASSPGLAGDHEQYF.

The rearrangement joins TRBV13 to TRBJ1-5, with no clear D. Trimming removed 6 bases at V and 2 bases at J, with 11 bases between. Looked up from germline, CDR1 is PRHDT and CDR2 is FYEKMQ (reference sequence). The CDR3 has 14 residues. The CDR3 DNA reads as TGTGCCAGCAGTCCCGGGATGGGCAATCAGCCCCAGCATTTT. Amino acids: CASSPGMGNQPQHF.

This clonotype has ten or more counts. The chain joins TRBV30 to TRBJ1-2; D is ambiguous. The germline gives CDR1 GTSNPN, CDR2 SVGIG (reference sequence). V lost 2 bases, J lost 9 bases, and 10 bases lay in between. This CDR3 has 11 residues. CDR3 bases: TGTGCCTGGAGTCCAGAGAAAAGCTACACCTTC. Encoded protein: CAWSPEKSYTF.

This clonotype was found many times. The V call is TRBV4-1, the J call TRBJ2-7; D gene ambiguous. Germline loops: CDR1 MGHRA, CDR2 YSYEKL. V lost 4 bases and J 2 bases, leaving 9 bases between the germline ends. This CDR3 spans 13 amino acids. The CDR3 region has the DNA TGCGCCAGCAGCCGAACTTTACCCTACGAGCAGTACTTC. Translation gives CASSRTLPYEQYF.

This clonotype was observed at least ten times. This rearrangement joins TRBV7-9 to TRBJ2-5; TRBD2 might be the D (5 bases). The V end was cut by 1 base, the J end by 5 bases, with 11 bases between. Germline CDR1 SEHNR, CDR2 FQNEAQ (reference sequence). The CDR3 is 14 residues long. The CDR3 DNA is TGTGCCAGCAGCTTAGAAGGAGGATGGGAGACCCAGTACTTC. This encodes CASSLEGGWETQYF.

J is TRBJ2-7 and V is TRBV5-1; possible D gene TRBD2, 6 bases. Trimming shortened V by 4 bases and J by 3 bases, and 17 bases separated the two germline ends. This CDR3 contains 15 residues. Per the germline V gene, CDR1 is SGHRS and CDR2 is YFSETQ. CDR3 in amino acids: CASSRGTDAFYEQYF. The CDR3 coding sequence is TGCGCCAGCAGCCGCGGGACCGACGCGTTCTACGAGCAGTACTTC. Using reference TRBV5-1 and TRBJ2-7 for the parts outside the CDR3, the full variable domain is KAGVTQTPRYLIKTRGQQVTLSCSPISGHRSVSWYQQTPGQGLQFLFEYFSETQRNKGNFPGRFSGRQFSNSRSEMNVSTLELGDSALYLCASSRGTDAFYEQYFGPGTRLTVT.